This T cell receptor beta chain was profiled in a study of T-cell memory formation after mild COVID-19. Study outcomes and limitations: The SARS-CoV-2 specificity of second-wave clones reaching peak at day 37 remained unverified.

In TCRdb, the 5' RACE reads were re-called with MiXCR into one record per CDR3 protein. The sample has hundreds of thousands of distinct CDR3 sequences, more than 15% seen once. As for this clonotype: Its specificity is not known.

Germline V CDR1 and CDR2: SGDLS, YYNGEE. The V end lost 0 bases, the J end lost 1 base, and 10 bases lay between the germline ends. The CDR3 runs to 15 residues. This chain joins TRBV9 and TRBJ1-1, with D hard to call. The receptor was derived from a man aged 18 to 29 who had mild COVID-19 (a few samples of this study predate the infection). Cell type and time point are not known. Sequenced input: PBMCs or a T cell subset sorted from them (not recorded which). The CDR3 here is CASSVASQGNTEAFF. The CDR3 DNA sequence: TGTGCCAGCAGCGTAGCGAGCCAAGGGAACACTGAAGCTTTCTTT.